Shown below are 25 T cell receptor beta chains from a single sample sequenced in a study of human T cells and chemical hapten exposure. TCRdb reanalysed the RACE reads using MiXCR and keeps one entry per CDR3 protein. The sample lists tens of thousands of distinct CDR3 sequences, around 12% occurring once. Stated time point: patch test 3, about 24 weeks after DPC sensitization. Sample treatment: therapeutic diphenylcyclopropenone sensitization with weekly scalp DPC. This material consisted of whole blood, taken in connection with sensitization to the hapten diphenylcyclopropenone (DPC). The receptors were sampled from a man under 40 with alopecia areata. Some clones in this sample may be carry-over from other donors' samples.

This clonotype showed up many times. The chain links TRBV4-3 to TRBJ2-7; 7 bases are a match to TRBD1. CDR3 length: 14 amino acids. J lost 3 bases, V lost 0 bases, and 2 bases had no gene match. Germline loops: CDR1 LGHNA, CDR2 YSLEER. CDR3 DNA: TGCGCCAGCAGCCAAGATAGGGGGCTCTACGAGCAGTACTTC. It codes for CASSQDRGLYEQYF.

This clonotype has just a few counts. The rearrangement uses TRBV29-1 and TRBJ2-7, with TRBD2 matching over 9 bases. Germline-derived CDR1 and CDR2 are SQVTM and ANQGSEA. Losses at the gene ends were 6 bases for V and 5 bases for J; bases not matched to a gene: 11. The CDR3 is 14 residues long. CDR3 sequence (DNA): TGCAGCGTGGGGGTTAGCGGGGGCCCGGACGAGCAGTACTTC. Amino acids: CSVGVSGGPDEQYF.

Only a few counts were recorded for this clonotype. The chain recombines TRBV6-1 with TRBJ1-6, with 7 bases matching TRBD1. The CDR3 runs to 14 residues. Looked up from germline, CDR1 is MNHNS and CDR2 is SASEGT. Trimming took 1 base from V and 9 from J; bases not matched to a gene: 3. CDR3 nucleotides: TGTGCCAGCAGTGAAGTGACAGGGCGTTCACCCCTCCACTTT. Protein product: CASSEVTGRSPLHF.

This clonotype was seen many times. The gene calls are TRBV6-5 and TRBJ2-7; 11 bases match TRBD1. V trimming: 9 bases; J trimming: 1 base; junction bases outside the gene matches: 5. This CDR3 contains 14 residues. Germline V gives CDR1 MNHEY, CDR2 SVGAGI. In DNA form, the CDR3 reads TGTGCCAGTATCGGGACAGGGGGGTCCTACGAGCAGTACTTC. Protein product: CASIGTGGSYEQYF.

The genes are TRBV28 and TRBJ2-1, with D possibly TRBD2 on 5 matching bases. This CDR3 contains 13 residues. V lost 7 bases and J lost 5, with 12 bases in between. Looked up from germline, CDR1 is MDHEN and CDR2 is SYDVKM. This chain's CDR3 is CASTDGEDNEQFF. As DNA, the CDR3 is TGTGCCAGCACCGACGGGGAAGACAATGAGCAGTTCTTC.

This clonotype was detected a few times. V usage is TRBV20-1 and J usage is TRBJ2-1; no reliable D call. V was cut by 0 bases and J by 7 bases, with 7 bases left in between. Germline values: CDR1 DFQATT, CDR2 SNEGSKA (reference sequence). This CDR3 region has 12 residues. The CDR3 sequence is CSARDLWNEQFF. CDR3 DNA sequence: TGCAGTGCTAGAGATTTGTGGAATGAGCAGTTCTTC.

The rearrangement links TRBV18 to TRBJ1-5; no definite D call. CDR1 and CDR2 (germline): KGHSH, LQKENI. Trimming stripped 3 bases from V and 1 base from J, with 4 bases between. The CDR3 spans 13 residues. This chain's CDR3 is CASSPGSNQPQHF. The CDR3, as DNA: TGTGCCAGCTCACCGGGAAGCAATCAGCCCCAGCATTTT. Supplemented by reference TRBV18 and TRBJ1-5, the full variable domain reads NAGVMQNPRHLVRRRGQEARLRCSPMKGHSHVYWYRQLPEEGLKFMVYLQKENIIDESGMPKERFSAEFPKEGPSILRIQQVVRGDSAAYFCASSPGSNQPQHFGDGTRLSIL.

The chain joins TRBV6-2 or TRBV6-3 to TRBJ2-7; 7 positions match TRBD2. The CDR3 consists of 13 residues. The V and J ends lost 2 bases and 3 bases, in that order; junction bases with no gene match: 1. In germline, CDR1 is MNHEY, CDR2 SVGEGT. The chain's CDR3 is CASSYGLVYEQYF. For the CDR3, the DNA is TGTGCCAGCAGTTACGGACTAGTCTACGAGCAGTACTTC.

This clonotype was recorded at least ten times. The J gene is TRBJ2-1, the V gene TRBV6-2 or TRBV6-3; 13 nucleotides agree with TRBD2. Germline V gene lookup returns CDR1 MNHEY and CDR2 SVGEGT. This CDR3 is 18 amino acids long. Unmatched junction bases numbered 9, after V lost 7 bases and J lost 0 bases. The CDR3 region has the DNA TGTGCCAGCACCGAGACTAGCGGGGGGTCCCCCTCCTACAATGAGCAGTTCTTC. Translating it yields CASTETSGGSPSYNEQFF.

This clonotype was recorded at least ten times. V is TRBV12-3 or TRBV12-4 and J is TRBJ2-1; D might be TRBD2 (5 bases). Trimming left V 5 bases short and J 2 bases short, with 10 bases between. The CDR3 is 14 residues long. The CDR3 spells CASSEGQPYNEQFF. The CDR3 DNA follows: TGTGCCAGCAGTGAGGGTCAGCCCTACAATGAGCAGTTCTTC.

This clonotype was detected many times. The V and J genes are TRBV5-1 and TRBJ2-7, with TRBD1 matching 11 bases. The CDR3 runs to 16 residues. V lost 0 bases, J lost 4 bases, and 6 bases stayed unmatched. Germline V gene lookup returns CDR1 SGHRS and CDR2 YFSETQ. CDR3 protein: CASSLAAGTGGYEQYF. CDR3 coding DNA: TGCGCCAGCAGCTTGGCAGCCGGGACAGGGGGGTACGAGCAGTACTTC.

The rearrangement uses TRBV18 and TRBJ2-3; 10 positions agree with TRBD2. CDR1 KGHSH and CDR2 LQKENI come from the germline V gene. V trimming: 3 bases; J trimming: 2 bases; junction bases outside the gene matches: 8. The CDR3 is 17 residues long. The CDR3 reads CASSPRGSGGITDTQYF. The CDR3 DNA reads as TGTGCCAGCTCACCGCGGGGTAGCGGGGGGATCACAGATACGCAGTATTTT.

The chain has TRBV7-2 and TRBJ1-1; D remains unclear. Trimming removed 5 bases at V and 11 bases at J, with 18 bases between. Germline lookup yields CDR1 SGHTA and CDR2 FQGNSA. The length of the CDR3 is 13 residues. The DNA of the CDR3 is TGTGCCAGCAGCCCTCCCTCAGCAGTAGAGGCTTTCTTT. It translates to CASSPPSAVEAFF.

This chain connects TRBV28 to TRBJ1-1; D call uncertain. CDR1 MDHEN and CDR2 SYDVKM come from the germline V gene. Deletions cut 3 bases from V and 3 bases from J, with 5 bases between. The CDR3 loop spans 12 amino acids. CDR3 residues: CASSFEYTEAFF. The CDR3 DNA follows: TGTGCCAGCAGTTTCGAGTACACTGAAGCTTTCTTT.

This clonotype was seen a few times. V and J are TRBV7-2 and TRBJ2-5, with D perhaps TRBD1 or TRBD2 (5 bases each). The length of the CDR3 is 15 residues. Per germline, CDR1 SGHTA and CDR2 FQGNSA. V shed 1 base and J shed 2 bases, with 11 bases lying between them. The chain's CDR3 is CASSLDGGTQETQYF. CDR3 DNA sequence: TGTGCCAGCAGCTTAGACGGTGGGACGCAAGAGACCCAGTACTTC.

The chain joins TRBV4-3 to TRBJ2-5; possibly TRBD1 or TRBD2 for D (6 bases each). The CDR3 is 13 amino acids. Trimming left V 6 bases short and J 5 bases short, with 13 bases between. Looked up from germline, CDR1 is LGHNA and CDR2 is YSLEER. CDR3: CASSGGPMETQYF. CDR3 in DNA: TGCGCCAGCAGTGGGGGGCCGATGGAGACCCAGTACTTC.

This clonotype was seen a handful of times. The chain couples TRBV7-3 to TRBJ2-1; 8 positions match TRBD2. CDR3 length: 15 residues. The V gene's germline CDR1 is SGHTA and CDR2 FQGTGA. V shed 1 base, J shed 8 bases, and the junction held 7 bases outside the gene matches. In nucleotides, the CDR3 is TGTGCCAGCAGCTTAATGGGGACTAGTCAGCATGAGCAGTTCTTC. It is translated as CASSLMGTSQHEQFF.

This clonotype was recorded many times. This chain links TRBV7-8 with TRBJ2-2, with D uncertain. Trimming shortened V by 7 bases and J by 6 bases, and 21 bases separated the two germline ends. The CDR3 is made up of 16 amino acids. CDR1 and CDR2 (germline): SGHVS, FQNEAQ. The CDR3 loop is CASTPSLRRGAGELFF. The CDR3 DNA reads TGTGCCAGCACCCCGAGTTTGCGCCGCGGCGCCGGGGAGCTGTTTTTT.

This chain's CDR3 is CASSAHKGDSSNQPQHF. The CDR3 coding sequence is TGTGCCAGCAGTGCGCACAAGGGGGACAGCAGCAATCAGCCCCAGCATTTT. The genes are TRBV12-3 or TRBV12-4 and TRBJ1-5; 7 nucleotides align to TRBD1. CDR3 size: 17 residues. J gave up 1 base and V 5 bases, and 11 bases lay outside the gene matches.

This clonotype has ten or more counts. The rearrangement joins TRBV7-2 to TRBJ2-1, with 8 bases matching TRBD2. This CDR3 has 13 amino acids. Germline-derived CDR1 and CDR2 are SGHTA and FQGNSA. V lost 1 base to trimming and J lost 10 bases; unmatched junction nucleotides: 3. CDR3 sequence: CASSLGLALEQFF. For the CDR3, the DNA is TGTGCCAGCAGCTTAGGACTAGCGTTAGAGCAGTTCTTC.

This clonotype came up many times. The chain recombines TRBV13 with TRBJ1-5; a possible D gene is TRBD1 (5 bases). V was trimmed by 3 bases and J by 0 bases, leaving 18 bases between them. The CDR3 runs 18 residues. Per the germline V gene, CDR1 is PRHDT and CDR2 is FYEKMQ (reference sequence). The CDR3 bases are TGTGCCAGCAGCTTTTCCGGACAAACCGAATATAGCAATCAGCCCCAGCATTTT. It encodes CASSFSGQTEYSNQPQHF.

This clonotype was observed at least ten times. The chain recombines TRBV29-1 with TRBJ2-7; 9 bases agree with TRBD2. CDR1 SQVTM and CDR2 ANQGSEA come from the germline V gene. J was trimmed by 9 bases and V by 6 bases; bases with no gene match: 12. The CDR3 loop spans 13 amino acids. DNA for the CDR3: TGCAGCGTGGGGGGACTAGCCGAGGCCAGGCAGTACTTC. It translates to CSVGGLAEARQYF.

V gene TRBV6-2 or TRBV6-3 combines with J gene TRBJ1-1; D is undetermined. This CDR3 spans 13 amino acids. Germline V CDR1 and CDR2: MNHEY, SVGEGT. V dropped 6 bases and J dropped 2 bases, with 10 bases sitting between them. The CDR3 DNA reads TGTGCCAGCAGGTTTGGGGAAAACACTGAAGCTTTCTTT. This gives the protein CASRFGENTEAFF.

This clonotype appeared a few times. The chain combines TRBV6-6 with TRBJ1-4; D is unresolved. This CDR3 has 14 amino acids. Deletions cut 5 bases from V and 7 bases from J, with 14 bases between. Germline CDR1 MNHNY, CDR2 SVGAGI (reference sequence). CDR3 sequence: CASSPSAAGEKLFF. CDR3 nucleotides: TGTGCCAGCAGTCCGAGCGCAGCCGGTGAAAAACTGTTTTTT.

This clonotype was seen repeatedly, ten times or more. CDR3 nucleotides: TGTGCCAGCAGCCTCTCAGGGACAAGCTCTGGGGCCAACGTCCTGACTTTC. It specifies CASSLSGTSSGANVLTF. The chain links TRBV7-6 to TRBJ2-6; weak D call: TRBD1 (6 bases). Germline V lookup: CDR1 SGHVS, CDR2 FNYEAQ. The CDR3 has 17 residues. Trimming took 5 bases from V and 0 from J, leaving 14 bases between them.